The rows below give T cell receptor beta chains drawn from one sample of a study of cytomegalovirus exposure and HLA in healthy donors. Clones were read by immunoSEQ multiplex PCR, and TCRdb kept only the in-frame ones, dropping some. This repertoire shows roughly 120,000 clones, roughly 80% found once; its top ten account for more than 1.4%. The sequenced sample consisted of PBMCs. These receptors came from a woman aged 18 to 35 in good health and CMV-seronegative. Both conserved end residues are part of each CDR3. The D gene is left open where the match is weak. Clone size is not always given. Where it is, it says once, few, many or a class for expanded clones.

d_call	clone_size	j_call	v_call	cdr3_aa	cdr3_nt
TRBD2	.	TRBJ2-3	TRBV4-2	CASSSLAGGGDGLDTQYF	TGTGCCAGCAGCTCACTAGCGGGGGGTGGCGACGGCTTGGATACGCAGTATTTT
TRBD1	.	TRBJ1-2	TRBV19	CASSTTGVNYGYTF	TGTGCCAGTAGTACAACAGGGGTTAACTATGGCTACACCTTC
TRBD1	.	TRBJ2-3	TRBV7-9	CASSLTGGADTQYF	TGTGCCAGCAGCCTCACAGGGGGCGCAGATACGCAGTATTTT
TRBD2	.	TRBJ2-7	TRBV6-1	CASSDLSGSPYEQYF	TGTGCCAGCAGTGATCTTAGCGGGAGCCCCTACGAGCAGTACTTC
TRBD1	.	TRBJ1-4	TRBV18	CASSVDRAREKLFF	TGTGCCAGCTCCGTGGACAGGGCTCGTGAAAAACTGTTTTTT
.	.	TRBJ1-6	TRBV4-3	CASSQVYGEVYNSPLHF	TGCGCCAGCAGCCAAGTATACGGGGAAGTCTATAATTCACCCCTCCACTTT
.	.	TRBJ1-1	TRBV27	CASSSLGSMNTEAFF	TGTGCCAGCAGTTCGCTGGGGAGCATGAACACTGAAGCTTTCTTT
TRBD1	.	TRBJ1-1	TRBV18	CASSPRTGEEEAFF	TGTGCCAGCTCACCACGGACAGGGGAAGAGGAAGCTTTCTTT
.	.	TRBJ1-1	TRBV7-2	CASSLRRGTEAFF	TGTGCCAGCAGCTTGAGGCGAGGGACTGAGGCTTTCTTT
.	few	TRBJ1-5	TRBV18	CASSPSSAYSNQPQHF	TGTGCCAGCTCACCATCATCCGCGTATAGCAATCAGCCCCAGCATTTT
TRBD1	.	TRBJ1-6	TRBV18	CASSRDRENSPLHF	TGTGCCAGCTCACGGGACAGGGAAAATTCACCCCTCCACTTT
.	.	TRBJ2-7	TRBV18	CASSPRTGSSYEQYF	TGTGCCAGCTCACCCCGGACTGGAAGCTCCTACGAGCAGTACTTC
TRBD1	once	TRBJ2-2	TRBV27	CATQGQGAGGELFF	TGTGCCACCCAGGGACAGGGTGCTGGCGGGGAGCTGTTTTTT
.	.	TRBJ1-5	TRBV7-9	CASSPWTGVGNQPQHF	TGTGCCAGCAGCCCCTGGACGGGGGTTGGAAATCAGCCCCAGCATTTT
TRBD1	.	TRBJ1-1	TRBV6-1	CASSGDRRMNTEAFF	TGTGCCAGCAGTGGGGACAGGAGAATGAACACTGAAGCTTTCTTT
.	.	TRBJ2-1	TRBV2	CASSVRLSSSYNEQFF	TGTGCCAGCAGTGTCCGACTAAGTAGCTCCTACAATGAGCAGTTCTTC
.	.	TRBJ1-1	TRBV6-6	CASSYKRAFF	TGTGCCAGCAGTTATAAGCGAGCTTTCTTT
.	.	TRBJ1-2	TRBV29-1	CSAHGMGYGYTF	TGCAGCGCCCACGGGATGGGCTATGGCTACACCTTC
TRBD1	once	TRBJ1-4	TRBV5-1	CARLPGQGATNEKLFF	TGCGCCAGACTACCGGGACAGGGGGCGACTAATGAAAAACTGTTTTTT
TRBD2	few	TRBJ2-1	TRBV9	CASSVYSGRPNNEQFF	TGTGCCAGCAGCGTTTATAGCGGGAGACCCAACAATGAGCAGTTCTTC
TRBD1	.	TRBJ2-5	TRBV10-3	CAISPLTGYVETQYF	TGTGCCATCAGCCCATTGACAGGGTATGTGGAGACCCAGTACTTC
.	once	TRBJ1-1	TRBV4-1	CASSYRQIDTMNTEAFF	TGCGCCAGCAGCTACCGACAGATAGATACGATGAACACTGAAGCTTTCTTT
TRBD2	.	TRBJ2-7	TRBV4-2	CASSLGVAGVNEQYF	TGTGCCAGCAGCCTAGGGGTAGCGGGAGTGAACGAGCAGTACTTC
TRBD2	once	TRBJ2-1	TRBV5-4	CATFLAGGPSYNEQFF	TGTGCCACCTTTTTAGCGGGAGGGCCCTCCTACAATGAGCAGTTCTTC
.	once	TRBJ1-2	TRBV6-5	CASSYSEGSRGYTF	TGTGCCAGCAGTTACTCGGAGGGGTCTCGGGGCTACACCTTC
TRBD1	.	TRBJ1-2	TRBV14	CASSQGGQKGAWYGYTF	TGTGCCAGCAGCCAAGGGGGCCAGAAGGGGGCTTGGTATGGCTACACCTTC
TRBD1	.	TRBJ1-1	TRBV19	CASKTGTAFYTEAFF	TGTGCCAGTAAAACCGGGACAGCCTTCTACACTGAAGCTTTCTTT
.	.	TRBJ2-2	TRBV27	CASSSGLGGETTGELFF	TGTGCCAGCAGTTCGGGCCTAGGGGGGGAAACCACCGGGGAGCTGTTTTTT
TRBD1	.	TRBJ2-3	TRBV5-6	CASSWGQGRDTQYF	TGTGCCAGCAGCTGGGGACAGGGGAGAGATACGCAGTATTTT
.	.	TRBJ1-1	TRBV5-4	CASSLSGSLSEAFF	TGTGCCAGCAGCTTGTCGGGTAGTTTGAGTGAAGCTTTCTTT
TRBD1	.	TRBJ1-1	TRBV27	CASGTGQGYTEAFF	TGTGCCAGCGGGACGGGACAGGGCTACACTGAAGCTTTCTTT
TRBD1	few	TRBJ2-7	TRBV5-1	CASSFGSGGSYEQYF	TGCGCCAGCAGCTTTGGGTCAGGGGGCTCTTACGAGCAGTACTTC
TRBD1	few	TRBJ1-5	TRBV6-5	CASSQGANQPQHF	TGTGCCAGCAGCCAGGGGGCCAATCAGCCCCAGCATTTT
.	.	TRBJ2-3	TRBV10-1	CASSSPILADTQYF	TGCGCCAGCAGTAGCCCAATCCTGGCAGATACGCAGTATTTT
.	once	TRBJ1-3	TRBV6-5	CASASAGNTIYF	TGTGCCAGCGCCTCGGCTGGAAACACCATATATTTT
.	.	TRBJ2-3	TRBV2	CASTGADTQYF	TGTGCCAGCACCGGGGCAGATACGCAGTATTTT
.	.	TRBJ2-6	TRBV7-6	CASTGGANGLTF	TGTGCCAGCACCGGCGGGGCCAACGGCCTGACTTTC
.	.	TRBJ1-1	TRBV5-1	CASSSGGYMNTEAFF	TGCGCCAGCAGCTCCGGCGGGTACATGAACACTGAAGCTTTCTTT
TRBD1	.	TRBJ2-1	TRBV5-4	CASGGQAYNEQFF	TGTGCCAGCGGAGGACAGGCGTACAATGAGCAGTTCTTC
TRBD1	.	TRBJ2-2	TRBV5-1	CASRRRTGDTGELFF	TGCGCCAGCCGGCGACGGACAGGGGACACCGGGGAGCTGTTTTTT
.	.	TRBJ1-2	TRBV2	CASSPRASGKGGYTF	TGTGCCAGCAGTCCCCGTGCATCGGGAAAGGGTGGCTACACCTTC
TRBD1	.	TRBJ1-1	TRBV6-6	CASTSAGTGTGEAFF	TGTGCCAGCACCAGTGCCGGGACAGGGACCGGTGAAGCTTTCTTT